Listed here is a single TCR beta chain. PCR involved 60 Vbeta and 13 Jbeta primers. Sequencing used immunoSEQ multiplex PCR; TCRdb keeps in-frame clones, though not all of them. The repertoire holds around 140,000 clones, with 77% as singletons. This entry is derived from a study of cytomegalovirus exposure and HLA in healthy donors. V lost 2 bases to trimming and J lost 2 bases, with 12 bases between them. Germline V gene lookup returns CDR1 LNHNV and CDR2 YYDKDF (reference sequence). CDR3 length: 15 residues. The V call is TRBV15, the J call TRBJ2-5; D perhaps matches TRBD1 (5 bases). The specimen was PBMCs. The clonotype was recovered from a woman in her sixties or seventies in good health and CMV-seronegative. The chain's CDR3 is CATSRSLTAQETQYF. The CDR3 DNA reads as TGTGCCACCAGCAGATCCTTGACAGCGCAAGAGACCCAGTACTTC.